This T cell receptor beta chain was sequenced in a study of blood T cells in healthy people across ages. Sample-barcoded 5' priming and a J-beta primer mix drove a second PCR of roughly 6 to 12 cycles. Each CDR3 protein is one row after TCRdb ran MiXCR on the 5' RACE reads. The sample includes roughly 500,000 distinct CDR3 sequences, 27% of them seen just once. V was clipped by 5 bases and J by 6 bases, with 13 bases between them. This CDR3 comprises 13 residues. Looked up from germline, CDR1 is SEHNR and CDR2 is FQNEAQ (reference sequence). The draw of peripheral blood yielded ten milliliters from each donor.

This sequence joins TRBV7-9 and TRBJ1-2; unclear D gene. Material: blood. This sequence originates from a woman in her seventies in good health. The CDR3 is CASSPPSRNGYTF. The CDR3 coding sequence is TGTGCCAGCAGCCCACCCAGTAGGAATGGCTACACCTTC.